Listed here are 32 T cell receptor beta chains from one sample, sequenced in a study of CD4 T cells in relation to SARS-CoV-2 and coronaviruses. Before the COVID-19 pandemic, during about 2011-2018, CD4+ T cells were taken from unexposed donors. After around nine days of culture, CD4+ T cells were isolated. Assay: immunoSEQ multiplex PCR; the TCRdb copy retains only in-frame clones and omits some. The sample shows roughly 16,000 clones, roughly 82% of them seen only once. These receptors' targets are unknown. The sequenced sample consisted of CD4+ T cells from PBMCs, cultured in vitro. The receptors were gathered from a human donor in good health.

This clone has a handful of counts. The chain employs TRBV11-3 and TRBJ2-2; 7 nucleotides match TRBD2. Trimming at V came to 5 bases and at J to 0 bases, leaving 6 bases not matched to a gene. The CDR3 consists of 16 residues. Germline V gene data show CDR1 as SGHNT and CDR2 as YENEEA. The CDR3 DNA reads TGTGCCAGCAGCCGCCTTAGCGGGTCGAACACCGGGGAGCTGTTTTTT. Its protein product is CASSRLSGSNTGELFF.

The genes are TRBV5-8 and TRBJ2-5, with D maybe TRBD2 (5 bases). The CDR3 covers 15 residues. Germline lookup yields CDR1 SGHTS and CDR2 YDEGEE. Between the trimmed V and J ends, which lost 4 bases and 7 bases, there was a span of 20 bases. In nucleotides, the CDR3 is TGTGCCAGCAGCCACCTAAGGGAGATCGTCGTGACCCAGTACTTC. It encodes CASSHLREIVVTQYF.

V and J are TRBV28 and TRBJ2-1, with D maybe TRBD1 (7 bases). There are 15 residues in the CDR3. Germline CDR1 reads MDHEN; CDR2 reads SYDVKM. V was trimmed by 4 bases and J by 9 bases, leaving 19 bases between them. The CDR3 region is CASSSPTGGGSEQFF. The CDR3 nucleotides read TGTGCCAGCAGTTCCCCCACAGGAGGGGGCAGTGAGCAGTTCTTC. Supplemented by reference TRBV28 and TRBJ2-1, the full variable domain reads DVKVTQSSRYLVKRTGEKVFLECVQDMDHENMFWYRQDPGLGLRLIYFSYDVKMKEKGDIPEGYSVSREKKERFSLILESASTNQTSMYLCASSSPTGGGSEQFFGPGTRLTVL.

This clone qualifies as large. The rearrangement joins TRBV11-3 to TRBJ1-4; no definite D call. The germline CDR1 and CDR2 sequences are SGHNT and YENEEA. V shed 4 bases and J shed 8 bases, with 17 bases lying between them. The CDR3 is made up of 15 amino acids. In DNA, the CDR3 is TGTGCCAGCAGCTCTTCATTAGGCACACGGGAAAAACTGTTTTTT. It translates to CASSSSLGTREKLFF.

This sequence joins TRBV3-1 (or the pseudogene TRBV3-2) and TRBJ2-7; the match to TRBD1 covers 9 bases. The CDR3 totals 17 residues. Unmatched junction bases numbered 11, after V lost 0 bases and J lost 5 bases. Germline V lookup: CDR1 LGHDT, CDR2 YNNKEL (reference sequence). As DNA, the CDR3 is TGTGCCAGCAGCCAAGATCTTTCCGGGACAGGGAGGAACGAGCAGTACTTC. Translation: CASSQDLSGTGRNEQYF.

In its sample, this clone was seen a few times. This CDR3 is CASSLDASVNTIYF. In DNA, the CDR3 is TGCGCCAGCAGCTTGGACGCTTCCGTAAACACCATATATTTT. The chain joins TRBV5-1 to TRBJ1-3; D ambiguous. The CDR3 has 14 residues. Germline CDR1 is SGHRS and CDR2 is YFSETQ. V was clipped by 0 bases and J by 6 bases, with 10 bases between them.

The CDR3 bases are TGTGCCAGCAGCCAGGGCCCGAATCAGCCCCAGCATTTT. This gives the protein CASSQGPNQPQHF. The chain joins TRBV14 to TRBJ1-5; D remains unclear. Germline lookup yields CDR1 SGHDN and CDR2 FVKESK. The CDR3 loop spans 13 amino acids. V was clipped by 3 bases and J by 4 bases, with 7 bases between them.

The chain couples TRBV27 to TRBJ2-1; 14 bases agree with TRBD2. Trimming at V came to 6 bases and at J to 3 bases, leaving 4 bases not matched to a gene. CDR1 is MNHEY and CDR2 is SMNVEV in the germline V gene (reference sequence). The CDR3 sequence is 16 residues long. CDR3 protein: CASRGTSGGLYNEQFF. CDR3 DNA: TGTGCCAGCAGGGGGACTAGCGGGGGACTCTACAATGAGCAGTTCTTC.

This clone was observed a few times. One junction end does not reproduce the germline sequence, and a read error may be involved. The chain links TRBV6-4 to TRBJ1-6; no firm D call. This CDR3 is 13 amino acids long. In germline, CDR1 is MRHNA, CDR2 SNTAGT. The CDR3 sequence is CATSRVFNSPLHF. CDR3 sequence (DNA): TGTGCCACCAGTAGGGTGTTCAATTCACCCCTCCACTTT.

Here the CDR3 DNA reads TGTGCCAGGAGCGGGAACGAGGGCACAGATACGCAGTATTTT. Amino acids: CARSGNEGTDTQYF. The rearrangement joins TRBV7-9 to TRBJ2-3; the match to TRBD2 covers 7 bases. CDR3 length: 14 amino acids. The V segment lost 9 bases and the J segment 1 base; nucleotides outside the gene matches: 7. Germline loops: CDR1 SEHNR, CDR2 FQNEAQ (reference sequence). Using reference TRBV7-9 and TRBJ2-3 for the parts outside the CDR3, the full variable domain is DTGVSQNPRHKITKRGQNVTFRCDPISEHNRLYWYRQTLGQGPEFLTYFQNEAQLEKSRLLSDRFSAERPKGSFSTLEIQRTEQGDSAMYLCARSGNEGTDTQYFGPGTRLTVL.

This clone occurred once. The chain couples TRBV24-1 to TRBJ2-7, with D maybe TRBD2 (5 bases). The CDR3 is 15 residues long. Germline loops: CDR1 KGHDR, CDR2 SFDVKD. V dropped 3 bases and J dropped 6 bases, with 17 bases sitting between them. CDR3 protein: CATSDVFGDHPEQYF. The DNA for the CDR3 is TGTGCCACCAGTGATGTCTTCGGGGATCATCCCGAGCAGTACTTC.

The chain recombines TRBV24-1 with TRBJ2-1; 7 bases agree with TRBD2. CDR3 size: 16 residues. V trimming: 4 bases; J trimming: 5 bases; junction bases outside the gene matches: 10. The germline V gene encodes CDR1 KGHDR and CDR2 SFDVKD. The CDR3 sequence is CATSDSGLLVDNEQFF. The CDR3 nucleotides are TGTGCCACCAGTGACTCGGGACTACTAGTGGACAATGAGCAGTTCTTC.

This chain uses TRBV15 with TRBJ1-2, with D tentatively TRBD1 (5 bases). CDR1 LNHNV and CDR2 YYDKDF come from the germline V gene (reference sequence). This CDR3 contains 15 residues. V lost 1 base to trimming and J lost 1 base, with 10 bases between them. CDR3 DNA sequence: TGTGCCACCAGCAGAGCCCCTGACAGTAACTATGGCTACACCTTC. Translation gives CATSRAPDSNYGYTF. Full variable domain (remainder filled in from reference TRBV15 and TRBJ1-2): DAMVIQNPRYQVTQFGKPVTLSCSQTLNHNVMYWYQQKSSQAPKLLFHYYDKDFNNEADTPDNFQSRRPNTSFCFLDIRSPGLGDTAMYLCATSRAPDSNYGYTFGSGTRLTVV.

V and J are TRBV28 and TRBJ1-1; no definite D call. Per germline, CDR1 MDHEN and CDR2 SYDVKM. The germline V and J ends were trimmed by 6 bases and 4 bases, with 12 bases remaining between them. This CDR3 region has 13 residues. This CDR3 is CASSPQWGTEAFF. CDR3 nucleotide sequence: TGTGCCAGCAGCCCCCAGTGGGGCACTGAAGCTTTCTTT.

The CDR3 here is CASKVREAGDTQYF. In DNA form, the CDR3 reads TGTGCCAGTAAAGTACGGGAGGCTGGAGATACGCAGTATTTT. This sequence joins TRBV19 and TRBJ2-3; 7 bases line up with TRBD2. Trimming at V came to 7 bases and at J to 5 bases, leaving 9 bases not matched to a gene. CDR3 length: 14 amino acids. The V gene's germline CDR1 is LNHDA and CDR2 SQIVND (reference sequence).

This clone has a handful of counts. DNA of the CDR3: TGTGCCAGCAGCTTACTTACGGGGCCTGGAAACACCATATATTTT. Encoded protein: CASSLLTGPGNTIYF. This chain joins TRBV7-3 and TRBJ1-3; tentative D call: TRBD1 (5 bases). V gave up 2 bases and J gave up 2 bases, with 10 bases separating them. The CDR3 runs 15 residues. Germline CDR1 is SGHTA and CDR2 is FQGTGA.

The rearrangement joins TRBV2 to TRBJ2-7; D gene ambiguous. V lost 11 bases and J lost 2, with 10 bases in between. CDR1 is SNHLY, CDR2 FYNNEI, per germline. This CDR3 is 11 amino acids long. The CDR3: CAGKTTYEQYF. In DNA form, the CDR3 reads TGTGCCGGAAAAACCACCTACGAGCAGTACTTC.

This chain joins TRBV19 and TRBJ1-1; D is uncertain. The CDR3 spans 15 residues. V shed 7 bases and J shed 3 bases, with 18 bases lying between them. In germline, CDR1 is LNHDA, CDR2 SQIVND (reference sequence). The CDR3 sequence is CASKVATGGYTEAFF. CDR3 DNA: TGTGCCAGTAAGGTTGCCACGGGAGGGTACACTGAAGCTTTCTTT.

The chain uses TRBV5-1 and TRBJ2-3; tentatively, D is TRBD1 (5 bases). CDR1 and CDR2 from the germline V gene are SGHRS and YFSETQ. This CDR3 is built from 12 residues. V gave up 4 bases and J gave up 5 bases, with 8 bases separating them. For the CDR3, the DNA is TGCGCCAGCAGCACGGACATAGATACGCAGTATTTT. Translated: CASSTDIDTQYF. Based on the CDR3 plus reference TRBV5-1 and TRBJ2-3, the full variable domain is KAGVTQTPRYLIKTRGQQVTLSCSPISGHRSVSWYQQTPGQGLQFLFEYFSETQRNKGNFPGRFSGRQFSNSRSEMNVSTLELGDSALYLCASSTDIDTQYFGPGTRLTVL.

The chain is built from TRBV28 and TRBJ1-4, with unresolved D. V was clipped by 2 bases and J by 0 bases, with 7 bases between them. The CDR3 spans 15 residues. Germline CDR1 MDHEN, CDR2 SYDVKM. CDR3 sequence reads: CASSLTVTTNEKLFF. CDR3 in DNA: TGTGCCAGCAGTTTAACCGTTACAACTAATGAAAAACTGTTTTTT.

In this sample, this clone is large. The chain employs TRBV7-2 and TRBJ2-2; D ambiguous. CDR1 and CDR2 from the germline V gene are SGHTA and FQGNSA. There are 14 residues in the CDR3. Between the trimmed V and J ends, which lost 0 bases and 1 base, there was a span of 3 bases. As DNA, the CDR3 is TGTGCCAGCAGCTTAGCCGTGAACACCGGGGAGCTGTTTTTT. Encoded protein: CASSLAVNTGELFF. Complete variable domain (other parts from reference TRBV7-2 and TRBJ2-2): GAGVSQSPSNKVTEKGKDVELRCDPISGHTALYWYRQSLGQGLEFLIYFQGNSAPDKSGLPSDRFSAERTGGSVSTLTIQRTQQEDSAVYLCASSLAVNTGELFFGEGSRLTVL.

The chain links TRBV28 to TRBJ1-2; no reliable D call. CDR3 length: 14 amino acids. Deletions cut 4 bases from V and 8 bases from J, with 17 bases between. Germline V gives CDR1 MDHEN, CDR2 SYDVKM. This CDR3 is CASSWSRYYLGYTF. CDR3 DNA: TGTGCCAGCAGTTGGTCGAGATATTATTTAGGCTACACCTTC.

CDR3 bases: TGCGCCAGCAGCTTTAGAGCTATCGGGACGGGCAATGAGCAGTTCTTC. This translates into CASSFRAIGTGNEQFF. The chain uses TRBV5-1 and TRBJ2-1; D could derive from TRBD1 or TRBD2 (5 bases each). Trimming cost V 2 bases and J 6 bases, with 18 bases left between them. Per germline, CDR1 SGHRS and CDR2 YFSETQ. The CDR3 length is 16 residues.

This chain joins TRBV18 and TRBJ2-3, with unresolved D. The V end lost 2 bases, the J end lost 4 bases, and 1 base lay between the germline ends. This CDR3 is 11 amino acids long. Germline V gene data show CDR1 as KGHSH and CDR2 as LQKENI. The CDR3, as DNA: TGTGCCAGCTCACCATCAGATACGCAGTATTTT. It encodes CASSPSDTQYF.

This clone was counted a single time. The CDR3 region has the DNA TGCAGTGCCAGTCCCGGAATGGAGCAGTTCTTC. It encodes CSASPGMEQFF. This chain joins TRBV20-1 and TRBJ2-1, with D unclear. The CDR3 covers 11 residues. The germline V and J ends were trimmed by 6 bases and 10 bases, with 13 bases remaining between them. Germline V gives CDR1 DFQATT, CDR2 SNEGSKA (reference sequence).

This chain connects TRBV9 to TRBJ1-1, with 7 bases aligning to TRBD1. The CDR3 is made up of 14 amino acids. CDR1 is SGDLS, CDR2 YYNGEE, per germline. The V gene end was trimmed by 0 bases and the J gene end by 10 bases; junction bases not matched to a gene: 9. The CDR3 loop reads CASSVVTEQGSAFF. DNA of the CDR3: TGTGCCAGCAGCGTAGTTACGGAACAGGGGTCAGCTTTCTTT.

V usage is TRBV28 and J usage is TRBJ2-1; 7 bases match TRBD2. The CDR3 loop spans 17 amino acids. V shed 4 bases and J 6 bases; nucleotides not matched to a gene: 15. CDR1 is MDHEN, CDR2 SYDVKM, per germline. The CDR3, as DNA: TGTGCCAGCAGTTCAATCGATCTAGCGGCCCTTGCCAATGAGCAGTTCTTC. It specifies CASSSIDLAALANEQFF.

This clone was recorded once. This chain links TRBV5-1 with TRBJ2-3; maybe TRBD2 (5 bases). Germline lookup yields CDR1 SGHRS and CDR2 YFSETQ. There are 15 residues in the CDR3. Trimming pared 1 base from V and 1 base from J, leaving 10 bases between. Here the CDR3 reads CASSLMDSGTDTQYF. CDR3 coding DNA: TGCGCCAGCAGCTTGATGGACTCAGGCACAGATACGCAGTATTTT.

The rearrangement uses TRBV7-7 and TRBJ2-5; D is perhaps TRBD1 or TRBD2 (5 bases each). Trimming took 5 bases from V and 2 from J, leaving 12 bases between them. Per germline, CDR1 SSHAT and CDR2 FNYEAQ (reference sequence). CDR3 length: 14 amino acids. Written as DNA, the CDR3 is TGTGCCAGCAGCCCGGGGCACTCACAAGAGACCCAGTACTTC. Its translation: CASSPGHSQETQYF.

The genes are TRBV5-1 and TRBJ1-1; D is possibly TRBD1 (6 bases). V lost 4 bases, J lost 0 bases, and 10 bases lay in between. Germline CDR1 and CDR2: SGHRS and YFSETQ. CDR3 length: 14 residues. DNA of the CDR3: TGCGCCAGCAGCATCACAGGGATGAACACTGAAGCTTTCTTT. Encoded protein: CASSITGMNTEAFF.

This clone was picked up one time. The chain carries TRBV11-2 and TRBJ1-2, with 8 bases matching TRBD1. The V gene's germline CDR1 is SGHAT and CDR2 FQNNGV. The CDR3 loop spans 15 amino acids. V trimming: 5 bases; J trimming: 8 bases; junction bases outside the gene matches: 13. The CDR3 sequence: CASSPEPDRVGGYTF. The CDR3 region has the DNA TGTGCCAGCAGCCCCGAACCGGACAGGGTTGGGGGCTACACCTTC. Based on the CDR3 plus reference TRBV11-2 and TRBJ1-2, the full variable domain is EAGVAQSPRYKIIEKRQSVAFWCNPISGHATLYWYQQILGQGPKLLIQFQNNGVVDDSQLPKDRFSAERLKGVDSTLKIQPAKLEDSAVYLCASSPEPDRVGGYTFGSGTRLTVV.

The rearrangement links TRBV2 to TRBJ2-7; D is uncertain. The CDR3 sequence is 10 residues long. Trimming left V 2 bases short and J 4 bases short, with 0 bases between. CDR1 and CDR2 (germline): SNHLY, FYNNEI. The CDR3 region is CASSEYEQYF. The DNA of the CDR3 is TGTGCCAGCAGTGAATACGAGCAGTACTTC.